This T cell receptor beta chain was identified during a study of circulating CD8 cells and anti-PD-1 response in melanoma. Using around 14 ng of total RNA, TCR libraries were made with the QIAseq Immune Repertoire TCR panel. TCRdb fed the reads into MiXCR, producing one record per CDR3 protein. The repertoire holds over 650 distinct CDR3 sequences, with about 12% as singletons. The CDR3 contains 12 residues. V lost 1 base, J lost 6 bases, and 4 bases lay in between. The germline V gene has CDR1 LNHDA and CDR2 SQIVND (reference sequence). From live CD3+CD8+TCRalphabeta+ cells, four PD-1 and/or TIGIT subsets were sorted.

The rearrangement uses TRBV19 and TRBJ2-1; D is uncertain. The clonotype comes from a human donor with melanoma. The input for sequencing was CD8+ T cells from PBMCs, taken at baseline or after one month of anti-PD-1 therapy (not recorded which). The CDR3 nucleotides read TGTGCCAGTAGTATAGCCTCCAATGAGCAGTTCTTC. Translating gives CASSIASNEQFF. Complete variable domain (other parts from reference TRBV19 and TRBJ2-1): DGGITQSPKYLFRKEGQNVTLSCEQNLNHDAMYWYRQDPGQGLRLIYYSQIVNDFQKGDIAEGYSVSREKKESFPLTVTSAQKNPTAFYLCASSIASNEQFFGPGTRLTVL.